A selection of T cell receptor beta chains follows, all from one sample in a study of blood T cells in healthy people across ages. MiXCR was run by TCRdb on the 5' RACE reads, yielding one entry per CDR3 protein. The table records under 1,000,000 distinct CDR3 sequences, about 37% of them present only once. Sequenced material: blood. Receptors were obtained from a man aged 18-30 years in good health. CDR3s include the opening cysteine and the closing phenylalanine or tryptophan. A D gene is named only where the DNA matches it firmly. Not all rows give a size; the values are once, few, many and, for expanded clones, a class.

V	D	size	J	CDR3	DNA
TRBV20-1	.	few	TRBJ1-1	CSAKGRHLGNTEAFF	TGCAGTGCTAAAGGGAGACATCTTGGGAACACTGAAGCTTTCTTT
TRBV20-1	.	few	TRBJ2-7	CSAREKEGRVTYNEQYF	TGCAGTGCTAGAGAGAAGGAAGGCAGGGTGACCTACAATGAGCAGTACTTC
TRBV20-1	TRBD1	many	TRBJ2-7	CSASPGTGINEQYF	TGCAGTGCTTCCCCCGGGACAGGGATAAACGAGCAGTACTTC
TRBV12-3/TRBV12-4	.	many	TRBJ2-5	CASSFFRGETQYF	TGTGCCAGCAGTTTTTTTAGGGGAGAGACCCAGTACTTC
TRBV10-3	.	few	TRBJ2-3	CAISYRAQAVSGTDTQYF	TGTGCCATCAGTTACAGGGCCCAAGCCGTCTCTGGCACAGATACGCAGTATTTT
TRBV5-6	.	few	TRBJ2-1	CASSLQRRSYNEQFF	TGTGCCAGCAGCCTGCAGCGCCGCTCCTACAATGAGCAGTTCTTC
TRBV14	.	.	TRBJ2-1	CASSQNPARSEQFF	TGTGCCAGCAGCCAGAACCCTGCTAGGAGTGAGCAGTTCTTC
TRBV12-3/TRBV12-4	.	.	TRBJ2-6	CAGSFRGPGANVLTF	TGTGCCGGCAGTTTCCGAGGGCCTGGGGCCAACGTCCTGACTTTC
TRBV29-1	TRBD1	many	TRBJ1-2	CSVEGGRGLGYGYTF	TGCAGCGTTGAAGGCGGCAGGGGGCTAGGCTATGGCTACACCTTC
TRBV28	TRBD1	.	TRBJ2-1	CASSRPGQGFDEQFF	TGTGCCAGCAGTAGACCGGGACAGGGTTTCGATGAGCAGTTCTTC
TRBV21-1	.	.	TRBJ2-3	CAITLERGAGTDTQYF	TGTGCCATTACTCTGGAGCGGGGGGCAGGCACAGATACGCAGTATTTT
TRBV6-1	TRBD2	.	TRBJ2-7	CASRPREGIRVDIGEQYF	TGTGCCAGCAGACCCAGGGAGGGTATTAGGGTCGATATCGGGGAGCAGTACTTC
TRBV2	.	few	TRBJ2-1	CASAGFDEQFF	TGTGCCAGCGCAGGGTTCGATGAGCAGTTCTTC
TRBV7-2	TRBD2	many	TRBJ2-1	CASSPQGPSGNNEQFF	TGTGCCAGCAGCCCCCAAGGCCCTAGCGGGAACAATGAGCAGTTCTTC
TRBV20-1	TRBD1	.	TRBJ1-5	CSASVQGASQPQHF	TGCAGTGCTAGTGTACAGGGGGCATCTCAGCCCCAGCATTTT
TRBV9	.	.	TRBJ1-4	CASSVGVSNEKLFF	TGTGCCAGCAGCGTAGGAGTCAGCAATGAAAAACTGTTTTTT
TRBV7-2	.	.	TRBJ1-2	CASSLVNDKSYGYTF	TGTGCCAGCAGCTTAGTGAATGACAAGAGCTATGGCTACACCTTC
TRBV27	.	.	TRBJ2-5	CASSFGGLGETQYF	TGTGCCAGCAGTTTCGGGGGTCTCGGGGAGACCCAGTACTTC
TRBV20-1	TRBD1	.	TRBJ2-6	CSALTGASGANVQTF	TGCAGTGCGTTAACAGGGGCCTCCGGGGCCAACGTCCAGACTTTC
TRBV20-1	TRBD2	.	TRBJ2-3	CSAYRPGLAGDTQYF	TGCAGTGCTTACCGCCCGGGACTAGCGGGAGATACGCAGTATTTT
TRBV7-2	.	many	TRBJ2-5	CASGRAVQETQYF	TGTGCCTCTGGTAGGGCAGTCCAAGAGACCCAGTACTTC
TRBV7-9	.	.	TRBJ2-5	CANSLGRGQETQYF	TGTGCCAACAGCTTAGGTCGGGGTCAAGAGACCCAGTACTTC
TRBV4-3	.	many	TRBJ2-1	CASSQEVGSYNEQFF	TGCGCCAGCAGCCAAGAGGTCGGTTCCTACAATGAGCAGTTCTTC
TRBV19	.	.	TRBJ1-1	CASVRDIGTEALF	TGTGCCAGTGTTAGGGATATCGGAACTGAAGCTCTCTTT